The source of this TCR beta chain is a study of blood T cell repertoires in COVID-19. Study overall: T cells, B-cell-depleted T cells, or PBMCs provided the cDNA or gDNA that served as material.

Assay: immunoSEQ multiplex PCR; the TCRdb copy retains only in-frame clones and omits some. This sample has 250,000 to 300,000 clones; around 83% occur once, and the top ten carry approximately 5.4%. The CDR3 length is 14 residues. From germline, CDR1 is LNHDA and CDR2 SQIVND (reference sequence). V shed 5 bases and J shed 5 bases, with 15 bases lying between them. This chain connects TRBV19 to TRBJ1-1; no firm D call. Sequencing was carried out using peripheral blood. The source of this sequence is a man older than 75 with acute or convalescent COVID-19. CDR3 region: CASSPLRFGTEAFF. The DNA of the CDR3 is TGTGCCAGTAGTCCCCTCAGGTTTGGGACTGAAGCTTTCTTT.